Sequencing of this T cell receptor (beta chain) was carried out in a study of cytomegalovirus exposure and HLA in healthy donors. Study context: One earlier analysis, a look at about 179 million T cells, found around 110 million unique TCR beta sequences.

The PCR was carried out with 60 Vbeta primers and 13 Jbeta primers. The assay was immunoSEQ multiplex PCR, and TCRdb's table has in-frame clones only and misses some. The sample gives roughly 120,000 clones, over 60% of which show up once; about 3.3% is in the top ten. Details on this clone: The target antigen is unknown.

The study, taken as a whole, reports: Roughly uniform depth of sequencing across donors was assumed in presence/absence analyses.

Trimming left V 3 bases short and J 0 bases short, with 3 bases between. The CDR3 spans 13 residues. Per the germline V gene, CDR1 is GTSNPN and CDR2 is SVGIG (reference sequence). The TCR originated in a woman aged 25 to 39 in good health and CMV-seropositive. The rearrangement uses TRBV30 and TRBJ2-6, with unresolved D. The sample consisted of PBMCs. The CDR3 nucleotides read TGTGCCTGGAGCGTCTCTGGGGCCAACGTCCTGACTTTC. Residues: CAWSVSGANVLTF.